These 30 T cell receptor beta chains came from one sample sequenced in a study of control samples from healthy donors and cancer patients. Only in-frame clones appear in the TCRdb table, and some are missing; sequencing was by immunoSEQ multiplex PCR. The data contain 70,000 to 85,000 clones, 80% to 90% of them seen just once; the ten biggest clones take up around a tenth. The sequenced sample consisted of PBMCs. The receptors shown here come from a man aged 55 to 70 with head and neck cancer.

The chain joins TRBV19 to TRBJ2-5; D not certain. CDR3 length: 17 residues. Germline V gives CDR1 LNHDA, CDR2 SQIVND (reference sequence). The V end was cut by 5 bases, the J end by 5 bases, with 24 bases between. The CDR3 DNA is TGTGCCAGTAGTTTGGACGGTAGCAATAGGGCCCGGGAGACCCAGTACTTC. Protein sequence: CASSLDGSNRARETQYF.

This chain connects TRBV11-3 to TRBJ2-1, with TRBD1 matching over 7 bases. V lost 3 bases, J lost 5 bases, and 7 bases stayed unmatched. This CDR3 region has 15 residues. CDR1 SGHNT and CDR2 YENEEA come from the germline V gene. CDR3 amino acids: CASSFTGVVNNEQFF. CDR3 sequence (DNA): TGTGCCAGCAGCTTTACAGGGGTGGTGAACAATGAGCAGTTCTTC.

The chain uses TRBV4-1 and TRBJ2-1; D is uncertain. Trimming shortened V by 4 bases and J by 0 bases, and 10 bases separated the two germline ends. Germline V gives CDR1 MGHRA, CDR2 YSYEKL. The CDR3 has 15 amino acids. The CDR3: CASSLSASSYNEQFF. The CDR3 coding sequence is TGCGCCAGCAGCCTGAGCGCAAGCTCCTACAATGAGCAGTTCTTC.

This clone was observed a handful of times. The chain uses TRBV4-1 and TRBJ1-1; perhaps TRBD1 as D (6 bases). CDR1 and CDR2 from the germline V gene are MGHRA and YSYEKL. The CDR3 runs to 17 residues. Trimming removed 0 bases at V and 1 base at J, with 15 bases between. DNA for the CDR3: TGCGCCAGCAGCCAAGATCCGGGGGGCAGGGGGAACACTGAAGCTTTCTTT. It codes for CASSQDPGGRGNTEAFF.

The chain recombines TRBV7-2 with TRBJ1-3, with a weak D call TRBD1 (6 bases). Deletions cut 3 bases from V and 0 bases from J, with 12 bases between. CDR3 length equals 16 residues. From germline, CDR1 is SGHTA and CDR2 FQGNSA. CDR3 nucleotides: TGTGCCAGCAGCTTTTCAGGGGTCTCCTCTGGAAACACCATATATTTT. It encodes CASSFSGVSSGNTIYF. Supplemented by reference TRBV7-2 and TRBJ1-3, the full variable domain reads GAGVSQSPSNKVTEKGKDVELRCDPISGHTALYWYRQSLGQGLEFLIYFQGNSAPDKSGLPSDRFSAERTGGSVSTLTIQRTQQEDSAVYLCASSFSGVSSGNTIYFGEGSWLTVV.

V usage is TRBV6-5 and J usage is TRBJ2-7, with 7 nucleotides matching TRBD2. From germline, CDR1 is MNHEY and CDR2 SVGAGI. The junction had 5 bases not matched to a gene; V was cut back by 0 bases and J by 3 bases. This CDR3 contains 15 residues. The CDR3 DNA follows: TGTGCCAGCAGTTACTCGAGCGGGGCGGGCTACGAGCAGTACTTC. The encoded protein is CASSYSSGAGYEQYF.

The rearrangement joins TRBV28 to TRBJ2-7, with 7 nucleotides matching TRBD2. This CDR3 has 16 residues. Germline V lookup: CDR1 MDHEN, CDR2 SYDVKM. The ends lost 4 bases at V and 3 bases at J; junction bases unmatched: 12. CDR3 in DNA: TGTGCCAGCAGTTCCCCGGGATGGGGCGGGAGCTACGAGCAGTACTTC. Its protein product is CASSSPGWGGSYEQYF.

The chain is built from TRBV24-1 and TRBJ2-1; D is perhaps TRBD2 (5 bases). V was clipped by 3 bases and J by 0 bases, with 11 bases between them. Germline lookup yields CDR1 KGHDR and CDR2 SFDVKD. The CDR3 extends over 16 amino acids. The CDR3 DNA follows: TGTGCCACCAGTGATAATCCGGGGAGCTCCTACAATGAGCAGTTCTTC. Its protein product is CATSDNPGSSYNEQFF.

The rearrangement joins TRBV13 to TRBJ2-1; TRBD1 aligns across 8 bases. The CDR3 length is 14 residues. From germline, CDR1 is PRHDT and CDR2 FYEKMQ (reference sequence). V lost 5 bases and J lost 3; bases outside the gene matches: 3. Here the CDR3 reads CASSRGQGYNEQFF. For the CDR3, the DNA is TGTGCCAGCAGCCGCGGACAGGGCTACAATGAGCAGTTCTTC.

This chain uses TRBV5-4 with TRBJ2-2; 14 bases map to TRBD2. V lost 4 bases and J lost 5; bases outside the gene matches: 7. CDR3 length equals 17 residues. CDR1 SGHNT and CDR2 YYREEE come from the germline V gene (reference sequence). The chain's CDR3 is CASSPGTSGSRTGELFF. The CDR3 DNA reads TGTGCCAGCAGCCCTGGGACTAGCGGGAGTAGAACCGGGGAGCTGTTTTTT.

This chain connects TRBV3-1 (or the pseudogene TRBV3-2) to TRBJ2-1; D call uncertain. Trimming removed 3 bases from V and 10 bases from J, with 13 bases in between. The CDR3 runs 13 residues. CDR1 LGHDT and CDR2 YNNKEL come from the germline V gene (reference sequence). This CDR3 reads CASSQPPVREQFF. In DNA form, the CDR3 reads TGTGCCAGCAGCCAGCCCCCCGTCCGCGAGCAGTTCTTC.

CDR3 amino acids: CASTAGANTDTQYF. The CDR3 DNA is TGTGCCAGCACCGCCGGGGCCAACACAGATACGCAGTATTTT. The chain uses TRBV6-5 and TRBJ2-3; D might be TRBD1 or TRBD2, each matching 5 bases. V was cut by 7 bases and J by 2 bases, with 13 bases left in between. Germline values: CDR1 MNHEY, CDR2 SVGAGI. The CDR3 is 14 residues long.

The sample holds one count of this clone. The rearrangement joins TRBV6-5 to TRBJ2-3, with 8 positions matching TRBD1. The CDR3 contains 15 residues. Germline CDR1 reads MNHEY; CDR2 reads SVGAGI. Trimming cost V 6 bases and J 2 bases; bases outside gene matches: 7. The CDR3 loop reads CASSLRGPITDTQYF. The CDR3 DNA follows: TGTGCCAGCAGCCTCAGGGGGCCGATCACAGATACGCAGTATTTT.

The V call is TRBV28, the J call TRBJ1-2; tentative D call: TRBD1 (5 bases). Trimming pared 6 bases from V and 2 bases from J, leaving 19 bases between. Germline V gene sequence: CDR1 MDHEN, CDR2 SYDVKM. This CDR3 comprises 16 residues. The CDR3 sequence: CASSPILSTANYGYTF. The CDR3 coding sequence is TGTGCCAGCAGCCCAATCCTCTCGACAGCGAACTATGGCTACACCTTC.

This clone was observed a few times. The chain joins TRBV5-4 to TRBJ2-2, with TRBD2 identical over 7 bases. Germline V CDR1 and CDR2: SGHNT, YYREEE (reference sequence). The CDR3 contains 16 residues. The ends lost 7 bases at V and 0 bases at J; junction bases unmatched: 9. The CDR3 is CASFNMGRANTGELFF. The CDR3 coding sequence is TGTGCCAGCTTTAATATGGGGAGGGCGAACACCGGGGAGCTGTTTTTT.

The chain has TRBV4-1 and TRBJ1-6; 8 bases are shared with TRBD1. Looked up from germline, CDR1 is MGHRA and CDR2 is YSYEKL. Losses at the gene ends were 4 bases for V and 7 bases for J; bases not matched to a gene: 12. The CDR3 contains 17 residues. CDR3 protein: CASSLSRGTGLNSPLHF. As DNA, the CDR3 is TGCGCCAGCAGCCTCTCACGGGGGACAGGACTCAATTCACCCCTCCACTTT.

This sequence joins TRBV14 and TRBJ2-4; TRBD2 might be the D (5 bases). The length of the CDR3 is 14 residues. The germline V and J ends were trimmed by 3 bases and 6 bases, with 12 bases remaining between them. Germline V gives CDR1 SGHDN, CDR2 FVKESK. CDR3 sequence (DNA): TGTGCCAGCAGCCATAGCGCAACGGGAAACATTCAGTACTTC. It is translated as CASSHSATGNIQYF. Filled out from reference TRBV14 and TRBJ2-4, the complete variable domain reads EAGVTQFPSHSVIEKGQTVTLRCDPISGHDNLYWYRRVMGKEIKFLLHFVKESKQDESGMPNNRFLAERTGGTYSTLKVQPAELEDSGVYFCASSHSATGNIQYFGAGTRLSVL.

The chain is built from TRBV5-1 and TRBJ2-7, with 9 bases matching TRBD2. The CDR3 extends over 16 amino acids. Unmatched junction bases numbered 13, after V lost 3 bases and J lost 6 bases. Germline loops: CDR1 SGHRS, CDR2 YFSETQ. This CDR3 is CASSWRASGTSGEQYF. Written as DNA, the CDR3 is TGCGCCAGCAGCTGGCGGGCTAGCGGGACCTCTGGCGAGCAGTACTTC.

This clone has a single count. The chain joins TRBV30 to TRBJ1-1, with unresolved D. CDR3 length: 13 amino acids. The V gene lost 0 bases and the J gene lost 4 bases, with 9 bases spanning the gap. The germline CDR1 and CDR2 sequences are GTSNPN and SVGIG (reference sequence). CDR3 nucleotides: TGTGCCTGGAGTGTACTGGGCGTCACTGAAGCTTTCTTT. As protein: CAWSVLGVTEAFF.

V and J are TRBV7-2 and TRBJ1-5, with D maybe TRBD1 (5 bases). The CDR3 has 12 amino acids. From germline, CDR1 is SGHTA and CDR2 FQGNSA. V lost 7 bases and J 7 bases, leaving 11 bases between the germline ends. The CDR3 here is CASNVGGQPQHF. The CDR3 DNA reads TGTGCCAGCAACGTTGGGGGACAGCCCCAGCATTTT.

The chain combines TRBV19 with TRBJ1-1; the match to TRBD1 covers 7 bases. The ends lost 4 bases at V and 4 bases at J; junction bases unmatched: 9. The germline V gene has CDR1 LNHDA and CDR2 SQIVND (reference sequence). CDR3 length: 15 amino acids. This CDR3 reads CASSRNRGPATEAFF. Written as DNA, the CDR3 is TGTGCCAGTAGTAGAAACAGGGGCCCAGCCACTGAAGCTTTCTTT.

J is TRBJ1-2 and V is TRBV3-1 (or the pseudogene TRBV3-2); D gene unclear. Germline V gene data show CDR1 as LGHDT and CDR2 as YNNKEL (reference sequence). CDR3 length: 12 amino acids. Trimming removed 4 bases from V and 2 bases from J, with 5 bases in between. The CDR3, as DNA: TGTGCCAGCAGCCCGGGGAACTATGGCTACACCTTC. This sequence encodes CASSPGNYGYTF.

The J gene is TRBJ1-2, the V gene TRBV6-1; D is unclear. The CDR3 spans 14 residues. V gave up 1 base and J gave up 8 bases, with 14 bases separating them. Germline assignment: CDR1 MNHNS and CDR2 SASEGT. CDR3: CASSEVGSTYGYTF. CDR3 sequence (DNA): TGTGCCAGCAGTGAAGTTGGTTCGACTTACGGCTACACCTTC.

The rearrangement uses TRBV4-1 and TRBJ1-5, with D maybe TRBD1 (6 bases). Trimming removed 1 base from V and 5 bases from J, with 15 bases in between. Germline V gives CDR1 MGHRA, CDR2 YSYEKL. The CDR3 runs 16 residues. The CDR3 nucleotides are TGCGCCAGCAGCCAAGCCAGGGGCATTATACATCAGCCCCAGCATTTT. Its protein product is CASSQARGIIHQPQHF.

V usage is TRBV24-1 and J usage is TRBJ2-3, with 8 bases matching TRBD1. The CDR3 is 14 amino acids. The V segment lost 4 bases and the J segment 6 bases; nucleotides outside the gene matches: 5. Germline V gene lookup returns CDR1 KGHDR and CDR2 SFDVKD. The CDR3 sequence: CATSDPWTGDTQYF. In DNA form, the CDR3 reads TGTGCCACCAGTGACCCCTGGACAGGGGATACGCAGTATTTT.

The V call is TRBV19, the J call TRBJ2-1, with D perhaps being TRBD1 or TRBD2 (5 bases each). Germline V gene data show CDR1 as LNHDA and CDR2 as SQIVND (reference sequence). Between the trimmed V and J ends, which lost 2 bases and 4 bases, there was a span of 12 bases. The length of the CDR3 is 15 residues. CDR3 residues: CASSIWGSTYNEQFF. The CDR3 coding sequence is TGTGCCAGTAGTATATGGGGGAGCACGTACAATGAGCAGTTCTTC. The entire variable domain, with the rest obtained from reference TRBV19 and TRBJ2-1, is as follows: DGGITQSPKYLFRKEGQNVTLSCEQNLNHDAMYWYRQDPGQGLRLIYYSQIVNDFQKGDIAEGYSVSREKKESFPLTVTSAQKNPTAFYLCASSIWGSTYNEQFFGPGTRLTVL.

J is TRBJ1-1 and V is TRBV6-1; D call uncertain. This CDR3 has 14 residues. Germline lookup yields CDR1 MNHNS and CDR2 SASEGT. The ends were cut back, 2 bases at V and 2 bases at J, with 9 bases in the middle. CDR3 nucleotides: TGTGCCAGCAGTGAATCTTGGGGTAACACTGAAGCTTTCTTT. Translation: CASSESWGNTEAFF.

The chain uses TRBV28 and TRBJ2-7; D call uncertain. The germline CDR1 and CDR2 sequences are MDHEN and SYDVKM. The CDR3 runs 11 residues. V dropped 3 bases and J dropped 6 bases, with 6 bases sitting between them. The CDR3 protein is CASSLRFEQYF. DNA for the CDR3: TGTGCCAGCAGTTTGAGATTCGAGCAGTACTTC.

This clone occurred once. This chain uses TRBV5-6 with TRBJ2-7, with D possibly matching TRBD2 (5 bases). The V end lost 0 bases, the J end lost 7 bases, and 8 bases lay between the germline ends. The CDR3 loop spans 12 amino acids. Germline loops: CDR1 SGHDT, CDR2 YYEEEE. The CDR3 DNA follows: TGTGCCAGCAGCTTGGTCCGGGAAGAGCAGTACTTC. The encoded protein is CASSLVREEQYF.

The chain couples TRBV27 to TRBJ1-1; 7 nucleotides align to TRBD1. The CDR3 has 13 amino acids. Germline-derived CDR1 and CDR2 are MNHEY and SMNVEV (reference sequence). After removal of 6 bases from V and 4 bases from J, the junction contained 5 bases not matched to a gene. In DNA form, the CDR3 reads TGTGCCAGCAGATTACAGGGGTCCACTGAAGCTTTCTTT. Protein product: CASRLQGSTEAFF.